The rows below give T cell receptor beta chains drawn from one sample of a study of blood T cell repertoires in COVID-19. Libraries were prepared by immunoSEQ multiplex PCR; TCRdb keeps only in-frame clonotypes and omits some of them. Of 130,000 to 150,000 clones in the sample, 70% to 90% were seen once. Material for sequencing was peripheral blood. These receptors originate from a woman in her fifties or sixties with COVID-19, enrolled during active disease. Both conserved end residues are trimmed from each CDR3.

TRBV5-1	TRBJ1-2	11	ASSFGTGVGYT
TRBV23-1	TRBJ1-2	12	ASSQMRFHYGYT
TRBV7-6	TRBJ2-5	13	ASSSRTAGRETQY
TRBV5-1	TRBJ2-1	11	ASSLAISDEQF
TRBV4-2	TRBJ2-1	17	ASSQVGLAGGGSYNEQF
TRBV30	TRBJ2-1	12	AWSVYGGYNEQF
TRBV10-1	TRBJ2-3	15	ASSDQGTSGVLDTQY
TRBV9	TRBJ2-2	14	ASSPPVQGASGELF
TRBV6-5	TRBJ1-1	11	ASSPLPLLEAF
TRBV30	TRBJ2-6	20	ACNLWGGAWDRTYSGANVLT
TRBV5-1	TRBJ2-7	15	ASSLGFHRDRIDEQY
TRBV10-2	TRBJ2-5	13	ASSELRDTKETQY
TRBV5-1	TRBJ1-6	13	ASTRGTGEDSPLH
TRBV7-3	TRBJ2-5	13	ASSLAGGNQETQY
TRBV5-8	TRBJ1-1	16	ASSPNRDRGLENTEAF
TRBV4-2	TRBJ2-1	14	ASSQWASVGFNEQF
TRBV5-6	TRBJ2-1	14	ASSRTSGLSYNEQF
TRBV6-8	TRBJ2-7	13	ASSPSLTDSFEQY
TRBV2	TRBJ2-7	12	ASSDYRFPNEQY
TRBV4-1	TRBJ2-7	13	ASSQGGGQGTFQY
TRBV11-2	TRBJ1-4	13	ASSLGSPYNEKLF
TRBV28	TRBJ1-1	13	ASSLNGGRSTEAF
TRBV5-4	TRBJ2-3	16	ASSRGLAGATHTDTQY
TRBV7-8	TRBJ1-3	11	ASRGTVGNTIY
TRBV19	TRBJ1-3	14	ASSPRTGTLLNTIY
TRBV27	TRBJ1-5	13	ASSPGTALNQPQH
TRBV6-6	TRBJ1-1	10	ASSYSGSGAF
TRBV27	TRBJ2-7	10	ASSLWGREQY
TRBV5-1	TRBJ1-1	15	ASSRAPSGQANTEAF
TRBV4-3	TRBJ2-1	14	ASRPRLAGIYNEQF
TRBV10-3	TRBJ1-5	14	AISEDSLGANQPQH
TRBV6-6	TRBJ1-4	13	ASSGGGQANEKLF
TRBV19	TRBJ1-1	13	ASSIWARMNTEAF
TRBV6-5	TRBJ2-2	13	ASRRQGEVTGELF
TRBV5-1	TRBJ2-5	12	ASSFTGSRETQY